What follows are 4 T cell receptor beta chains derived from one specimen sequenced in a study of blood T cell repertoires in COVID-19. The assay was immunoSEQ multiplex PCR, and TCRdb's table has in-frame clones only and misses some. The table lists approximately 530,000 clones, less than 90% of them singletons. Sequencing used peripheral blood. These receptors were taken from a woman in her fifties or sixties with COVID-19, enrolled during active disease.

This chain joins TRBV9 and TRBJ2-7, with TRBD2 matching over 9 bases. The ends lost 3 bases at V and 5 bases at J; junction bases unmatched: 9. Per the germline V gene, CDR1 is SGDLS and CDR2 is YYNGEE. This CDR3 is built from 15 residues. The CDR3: CASSAPGTSQHEQYF. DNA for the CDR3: TGTGCCAGCAGCGCTCCCGGGACTAGCCAGCACGAGCAGTACTTC.

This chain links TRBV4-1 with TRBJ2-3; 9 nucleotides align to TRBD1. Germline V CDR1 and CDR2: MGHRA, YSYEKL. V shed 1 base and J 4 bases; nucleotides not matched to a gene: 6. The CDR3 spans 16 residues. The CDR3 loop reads CASSQVGTGFPDTQYF. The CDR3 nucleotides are TGCGCCAGCAGCCAAGTCGGGACAGGGTTTCCAGATACGCAGTATTTT.

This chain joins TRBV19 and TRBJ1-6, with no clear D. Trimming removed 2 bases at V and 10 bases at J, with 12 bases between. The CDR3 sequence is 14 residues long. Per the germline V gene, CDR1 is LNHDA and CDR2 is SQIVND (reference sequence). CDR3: CASSIKAGGSPLHF. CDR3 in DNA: TGTGCCAGTAGTATAAAGGCGGGAGGGTCACCCCTCCACTTT.

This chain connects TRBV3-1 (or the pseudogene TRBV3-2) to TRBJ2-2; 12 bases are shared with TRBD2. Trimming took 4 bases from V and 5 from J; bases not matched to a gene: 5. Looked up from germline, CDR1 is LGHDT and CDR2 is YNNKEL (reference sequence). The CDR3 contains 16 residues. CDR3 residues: CASSRNLAGGTGELFF. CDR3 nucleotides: TGTGCCAGCAGCCGCAACCTAGCGGGGGGGACCGGGGAGCTGTTTTTT.